This TCR beta chain was profiled in a study of blood T cell repertoires in COVID-19. Study in general: COVID-19 samples collected from the United States, Italy and Spain covered acute and convalescent phases.

Only in-frame clones appear in the TCRdb table, and some are missing; sequencing was by immunoSEQ multiplex PCR. This sample has 75,000 to 95,000 clones; 80% to 85% occur once, and the top ten carry under 35%. CDR3 size: 17 residues. V lost 2 bases, J lost 5 bases, and 13 bases stayed unmatched. Germline CDR1 MGHRA, CDR2 YSYEKL. This chain joins TRBV4-1 and TRBJ2-3; 7 bases fit TRBD1. This clonotype was sampled from a human donor in a cohort sampled during active COVID-19. Sequenced material: peripheral blood. The CDR3 reads CASSQNIVGQIKDTQYF. The DNA of the CDR3 is TGCGCCAGCAGCCAAAATATAGTGGGACAGATCAAAGATACGCAGTATTTT.